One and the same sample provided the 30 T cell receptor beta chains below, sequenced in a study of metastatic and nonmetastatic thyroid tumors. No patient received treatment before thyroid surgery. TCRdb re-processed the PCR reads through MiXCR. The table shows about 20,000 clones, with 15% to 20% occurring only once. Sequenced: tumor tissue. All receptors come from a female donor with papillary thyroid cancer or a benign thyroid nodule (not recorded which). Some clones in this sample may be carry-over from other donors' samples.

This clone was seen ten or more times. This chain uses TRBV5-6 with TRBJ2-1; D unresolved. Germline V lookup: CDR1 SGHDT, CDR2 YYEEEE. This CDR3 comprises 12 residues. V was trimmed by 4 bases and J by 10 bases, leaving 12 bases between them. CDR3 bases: TGTGCCAGCAGCCCCCAGGTGGGCGAGCAGTTCTTC. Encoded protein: CASSPQVGEQFF.

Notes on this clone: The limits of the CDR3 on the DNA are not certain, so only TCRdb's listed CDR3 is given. The CDR3 here is CSARWGQGALSESFF. This chain uses TRBV20-1 with TRBJ1-1; the table's D call of TRBD1 was not tested on the DNA. Germline-derived CDR1 and CDR2 are DFQATT and SNEGSKA (reference sequence). Ends included, the CDR3 has 15 residues.

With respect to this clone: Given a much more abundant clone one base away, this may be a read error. CDR3 nucleotides: TGTGCCAGCACCCGTGGACAGGGGGCCGTCACAGATACGCAGTATTTT. This translates into CASTRGQGAVTDTQYF. The chain combines TRBV4-2 with TRBJ2-3, with 11 nucleotides matching TRBD1. Germline CDR1 LGHNA, CDR2 YNFKEQ. This CDR3 region has 16 residues. J gave up 2 bases and V 7 bases, and 8 bases lay outside the gene matches.

The CDR3 DNA reads TGTGCCAGCAGAGGGAGGCAAAAGACCCAGTACTTC. This translates into CASRGRQKTQYF. This chain uses TRBV2 with TRBJ2-5; D perhaps matches TRBD2 (6 bases). This CDR3 comprises 12 residues. V lost 6 bases and J 6 bases, leaving 11 bases between the germline ends. Per germline, CDR1 SNHLY and CDR2 FYNNEI.

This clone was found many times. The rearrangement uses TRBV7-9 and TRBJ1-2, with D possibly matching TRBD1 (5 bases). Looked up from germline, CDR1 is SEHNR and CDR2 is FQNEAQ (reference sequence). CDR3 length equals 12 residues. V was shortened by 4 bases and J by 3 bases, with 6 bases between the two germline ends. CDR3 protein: CASSSTDYGYTF. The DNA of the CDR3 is TGTGCCAGCAGCTCGACAGACTATGGCTACACCTTC. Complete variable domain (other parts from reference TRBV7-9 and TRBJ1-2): DTGVSQNPRHKITKRGQNVTFRCDPISEHNRLYWYRQTLGQGPEFLTYFQNEAQLEKSRLLSDRFSAERPKGSFSTLEIQRTEQGDSAMYLCASSSTDYGYTFGSGTRLTVV.

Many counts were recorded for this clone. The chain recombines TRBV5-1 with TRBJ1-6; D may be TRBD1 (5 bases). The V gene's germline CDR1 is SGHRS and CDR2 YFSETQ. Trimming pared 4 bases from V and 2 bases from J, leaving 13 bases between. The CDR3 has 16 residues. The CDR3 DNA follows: TGCGCCAGCAGCCAAATTGGGGGACCCTATAATTCACCCCTCCACTTT. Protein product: CASSQIGGPYNSPLHF.

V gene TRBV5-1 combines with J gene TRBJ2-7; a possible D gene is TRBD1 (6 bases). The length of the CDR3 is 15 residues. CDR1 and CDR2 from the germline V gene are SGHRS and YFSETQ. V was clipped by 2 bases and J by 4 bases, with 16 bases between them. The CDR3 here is CASSFESTGSYEQYF. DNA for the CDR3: TGCGCCAGCAGCTTTGAGTCCACAGGGTCTTACGAGCAGTACTTC.

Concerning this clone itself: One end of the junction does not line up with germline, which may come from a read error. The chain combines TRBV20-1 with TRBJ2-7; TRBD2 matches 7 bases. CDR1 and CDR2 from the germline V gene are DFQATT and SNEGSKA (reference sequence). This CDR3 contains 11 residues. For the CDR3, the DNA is TGTAGTGACCGGGACTACTACGAGCAGTACTTC. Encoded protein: CSDRDYYEQYF.

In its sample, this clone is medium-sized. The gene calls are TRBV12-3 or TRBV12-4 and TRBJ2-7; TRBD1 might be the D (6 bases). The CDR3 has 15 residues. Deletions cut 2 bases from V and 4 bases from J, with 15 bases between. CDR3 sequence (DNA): TGTGCCAGCAGTTTACTTGAGGGGGTTGGGTACGAGCAGTACTTC. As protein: CASSLLEGVGYEQYF.

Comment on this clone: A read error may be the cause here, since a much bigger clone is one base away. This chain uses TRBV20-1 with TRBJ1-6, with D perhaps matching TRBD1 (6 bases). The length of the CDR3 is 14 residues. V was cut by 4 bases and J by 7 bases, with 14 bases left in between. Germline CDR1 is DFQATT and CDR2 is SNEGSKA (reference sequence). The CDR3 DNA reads TGCAGTGCTATCAAAGGACAGTCGAATTCACCCCTCCACTTT. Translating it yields CSAIKGQSNSPLHF.

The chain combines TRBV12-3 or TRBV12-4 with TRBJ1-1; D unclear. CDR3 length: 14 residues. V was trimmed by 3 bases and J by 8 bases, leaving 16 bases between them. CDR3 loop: CASSFETRVGEAFF. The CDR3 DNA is TGTGCCAGCAGTTTTGAGACCAGAGTGGGCGAAGCTTTCTTT.

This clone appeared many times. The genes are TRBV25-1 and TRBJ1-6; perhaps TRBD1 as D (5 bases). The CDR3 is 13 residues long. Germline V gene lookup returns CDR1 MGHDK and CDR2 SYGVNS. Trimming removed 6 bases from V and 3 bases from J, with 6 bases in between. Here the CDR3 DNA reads TGTGCCAGCAGGGACAACTATAATTCACCCCTCCACTTT. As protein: CASRDNYNSPLHF.

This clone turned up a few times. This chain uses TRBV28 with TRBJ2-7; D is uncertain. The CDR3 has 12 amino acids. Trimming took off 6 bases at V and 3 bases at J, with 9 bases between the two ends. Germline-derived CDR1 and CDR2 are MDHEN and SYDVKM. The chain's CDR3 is CASRQLLYEQYF. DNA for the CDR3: TGTGCCAGCAGGCAGTTACTCTACGAGCAGTACTTC.

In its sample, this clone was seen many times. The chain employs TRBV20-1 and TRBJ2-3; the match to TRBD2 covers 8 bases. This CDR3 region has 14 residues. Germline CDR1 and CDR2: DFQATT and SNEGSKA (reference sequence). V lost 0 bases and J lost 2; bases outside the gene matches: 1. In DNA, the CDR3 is TGCAGTGCTAGAGAGACTAGCGACACAGATACGCAGTATTTT. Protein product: CSARETSDTDTQYF.

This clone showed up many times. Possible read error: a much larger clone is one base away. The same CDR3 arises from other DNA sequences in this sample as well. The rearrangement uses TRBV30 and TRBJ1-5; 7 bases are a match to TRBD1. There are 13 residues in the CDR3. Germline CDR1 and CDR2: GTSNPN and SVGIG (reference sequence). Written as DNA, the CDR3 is TGCGCCTGGAGTCAGGGGGGGGGGCAGCCCCAGCATTTT. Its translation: CAWSQGGGQPQHF.

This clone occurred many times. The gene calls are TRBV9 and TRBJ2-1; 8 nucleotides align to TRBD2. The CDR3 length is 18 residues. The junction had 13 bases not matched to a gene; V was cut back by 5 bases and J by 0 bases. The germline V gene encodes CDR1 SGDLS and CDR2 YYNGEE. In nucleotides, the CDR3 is TGTGCCAGCAGTTTAGGACCGGGACTAGGAAACTCCTACAATGAGCAGTTCTTC. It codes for CASSLGPGLGNSYNEQFF.

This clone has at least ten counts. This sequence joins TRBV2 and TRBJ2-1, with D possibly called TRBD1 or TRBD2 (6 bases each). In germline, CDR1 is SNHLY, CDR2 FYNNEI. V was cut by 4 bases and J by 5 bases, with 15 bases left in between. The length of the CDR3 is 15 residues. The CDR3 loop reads CASSVGQGRNNEQFF. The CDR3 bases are TGTGCCAGCAGTGTCGGTCAGGGGAGGAACAATGAGCAGTTCTTC.

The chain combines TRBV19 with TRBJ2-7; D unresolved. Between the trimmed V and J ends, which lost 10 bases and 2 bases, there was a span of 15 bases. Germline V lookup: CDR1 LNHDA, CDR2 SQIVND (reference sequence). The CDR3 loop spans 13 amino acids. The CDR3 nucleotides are TGTGCCATTTCACCCACCGGGCCCTACGAGCAGTACTTC. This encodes CAISPTGPYEQYF.

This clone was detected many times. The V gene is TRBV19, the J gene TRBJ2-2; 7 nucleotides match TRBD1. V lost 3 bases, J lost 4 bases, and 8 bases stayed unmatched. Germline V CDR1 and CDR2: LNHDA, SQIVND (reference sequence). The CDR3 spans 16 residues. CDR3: CASSISTGWGTGELFF. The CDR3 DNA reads TGTGCCAGTAGTATCTCGACAGGGTGGGGCACCGGGGAGCTGTTTTTT.

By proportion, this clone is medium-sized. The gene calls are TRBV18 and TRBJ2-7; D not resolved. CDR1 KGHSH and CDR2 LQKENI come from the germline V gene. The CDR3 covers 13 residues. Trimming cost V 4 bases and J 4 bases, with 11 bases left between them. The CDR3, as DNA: TGTGCCAGCTCACAAAACGCCGGGTACGAGCAGTACTTC. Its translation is CASSQNAGYEQYF.

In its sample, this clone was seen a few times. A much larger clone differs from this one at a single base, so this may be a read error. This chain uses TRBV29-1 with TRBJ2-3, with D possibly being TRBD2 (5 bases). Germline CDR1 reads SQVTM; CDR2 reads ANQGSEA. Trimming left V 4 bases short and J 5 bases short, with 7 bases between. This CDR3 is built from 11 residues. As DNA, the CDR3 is TGCAGCGTTGTGGGGAGAGATACGCAGTATTTT. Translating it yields CSVVGRDTQYF.

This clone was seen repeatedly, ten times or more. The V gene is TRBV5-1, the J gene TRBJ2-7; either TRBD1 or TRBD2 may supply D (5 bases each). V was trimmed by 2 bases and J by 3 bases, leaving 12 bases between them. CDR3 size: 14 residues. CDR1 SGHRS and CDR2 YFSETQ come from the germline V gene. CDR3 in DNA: TGCGCCAGCAGCTTTGGGACGGCCTACTACGAGCAGTACTTC. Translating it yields CASSFGTAYYEQYF.

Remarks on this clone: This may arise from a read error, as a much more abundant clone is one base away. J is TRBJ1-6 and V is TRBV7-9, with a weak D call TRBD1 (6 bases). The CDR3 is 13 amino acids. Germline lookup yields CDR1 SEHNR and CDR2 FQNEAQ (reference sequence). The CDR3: CASSSGQSSEALF. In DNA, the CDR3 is TGTGCCAGCAGCTCCGGACAGTCGTCTGAGGCTTTATTT.

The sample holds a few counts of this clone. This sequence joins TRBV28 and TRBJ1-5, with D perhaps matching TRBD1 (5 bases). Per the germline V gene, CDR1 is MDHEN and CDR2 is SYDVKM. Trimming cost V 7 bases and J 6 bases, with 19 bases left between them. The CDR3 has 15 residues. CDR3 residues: CASTKTAGNGQPQHF. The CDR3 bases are TGTGCCAGCACCAAAACCGCAGGGAATGGTCAGCCCCAGCATTTT.

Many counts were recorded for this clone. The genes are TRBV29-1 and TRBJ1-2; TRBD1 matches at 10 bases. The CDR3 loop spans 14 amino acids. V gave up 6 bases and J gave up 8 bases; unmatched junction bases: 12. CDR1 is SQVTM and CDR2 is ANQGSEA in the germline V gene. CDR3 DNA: TGCAGCGTGGTCCGGGACAGGGGTGGTTTGGGCTACACCTTC. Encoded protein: CSVVRDRGGLGYTF.

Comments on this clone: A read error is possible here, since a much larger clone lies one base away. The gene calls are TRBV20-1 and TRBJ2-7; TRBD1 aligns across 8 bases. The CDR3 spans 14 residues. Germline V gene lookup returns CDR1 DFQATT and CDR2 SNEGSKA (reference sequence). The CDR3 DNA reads TGCAGTGCTAGCCCCCGGACAGGGATATACGATCAGTACTTC. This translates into CSASPRTGIYDQYF.

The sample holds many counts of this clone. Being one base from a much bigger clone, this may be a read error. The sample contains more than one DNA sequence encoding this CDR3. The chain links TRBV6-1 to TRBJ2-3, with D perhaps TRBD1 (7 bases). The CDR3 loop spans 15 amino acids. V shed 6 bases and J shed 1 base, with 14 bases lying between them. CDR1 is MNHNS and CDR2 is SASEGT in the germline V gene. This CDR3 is CASSLRGAGTDTQYF. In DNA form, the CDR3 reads TGTGCCAGCAGCCTCAGGGGGGCGGGCACAGATACGCAGTATTTT.

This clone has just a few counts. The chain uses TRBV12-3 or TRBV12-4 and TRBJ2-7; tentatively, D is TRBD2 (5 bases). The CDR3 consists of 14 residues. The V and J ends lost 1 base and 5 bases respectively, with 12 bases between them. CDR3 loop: CASSLELARHEQYF. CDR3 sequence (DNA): TGTGCCAGCAGTTTAGAGCTAGCCCGCCACGAGCAGTACTTC.

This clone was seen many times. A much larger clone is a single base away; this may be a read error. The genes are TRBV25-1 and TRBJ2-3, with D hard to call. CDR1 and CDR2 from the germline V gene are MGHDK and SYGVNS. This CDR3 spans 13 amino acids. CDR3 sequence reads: CASSESNTYTQYF. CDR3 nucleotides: TGTGCCAGCAGTGAGAGTAACACATATACGCAGTATTTT.

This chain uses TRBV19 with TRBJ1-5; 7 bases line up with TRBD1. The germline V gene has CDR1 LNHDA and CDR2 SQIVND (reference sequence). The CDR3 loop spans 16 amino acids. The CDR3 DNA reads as TGTGACGCTACTGGTTTCCGGGACAGTATCAATCAGCCCCAGCATTTT. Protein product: CDATGFRDSINQPQHF.